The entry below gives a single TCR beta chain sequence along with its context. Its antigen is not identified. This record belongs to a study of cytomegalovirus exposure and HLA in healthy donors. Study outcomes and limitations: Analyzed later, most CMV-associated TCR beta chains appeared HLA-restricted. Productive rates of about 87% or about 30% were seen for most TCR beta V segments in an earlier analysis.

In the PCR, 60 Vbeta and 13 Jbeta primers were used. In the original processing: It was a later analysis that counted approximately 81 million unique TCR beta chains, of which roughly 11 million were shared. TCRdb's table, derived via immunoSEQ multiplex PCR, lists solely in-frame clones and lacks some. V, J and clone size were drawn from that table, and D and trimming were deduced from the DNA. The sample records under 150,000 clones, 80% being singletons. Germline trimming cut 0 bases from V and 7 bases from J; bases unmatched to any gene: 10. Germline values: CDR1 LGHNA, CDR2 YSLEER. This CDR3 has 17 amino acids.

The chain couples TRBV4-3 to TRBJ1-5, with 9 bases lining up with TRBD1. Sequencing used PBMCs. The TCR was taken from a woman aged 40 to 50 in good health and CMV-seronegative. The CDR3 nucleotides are TGCGCCAGCAGCCAAGATGGGACAGGGAAGGGTGTACAGCCCCAGCATTTT. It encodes CASSQDGTGKGVQPQHF.